The rows below give T cell receptor beta chains drawn from one sample of a study of cytomegalovirus exposure and HLA in healthy donors. Generated by immunoSEQ multiplex PCR, the TCRdb table keeps only in-frame clones and is missing some. The sample lists roughly 200,000 clones; about four fifths were seen once. Sample: PBMCs. Source of these receptors: a girl aged 10-17 years in good health and CMV-seropositive. CDR3s include the opening cysteine and the closing phenylalanine or tryptophan. The order of the fields is V gene, CDR3 length, clone size, D gene, J gene, CDR3 DNA, CDR3 protein. D genes are given only for firm matches. Size is stated for part of the rows, as once, few or many counts, or as a class when the clone is expanded.

>TRBV27|13|.|.|TRBJ2-7
TGTGCCGCTTACCGGGACTCGTCCTACGAGCAGTACTTC
CAAYRDSSYEQYF
>TRBV12-5|13|.|.|TRBJ2-3
TGTGCTAGTGGTCCCAGGATGACAGATACGCAGTATTTT
CASGPRMTDTQYF
>TRBV18|14|.|.|TRBJ1-3
TGTGCCAGCTCACCCGACGGGTTCCGAAACACCATATATTTT
CASSPDGFRNTIYF
>TRBV5-4|12|few|TRBD1|TRBJ1-1
TGTGCCAGCAGCTGGACAGGGTCTGAAGCTTTCTTT
CASSWTGSEAFF
>TRBV6-6|13|.|.|TRBJ1-1
TGTGCCAGCCGGGCGGGGATAGTCACTGAAGCTTTCTTT
CASRAGIVTEAFF
>TRBV27|17|.|TRBD1|TRBJ1-5
TGTGCCAGCAGTTTCCCCACACCCGGGACAGCGAATCAGCCCCAGCATTTT
CASSFPTPGTANQPQHF
>TRBV4-3|16|.|TRBD2|TRBJ2-3
TGCGCCAGCAGCCAAGATCCCCTAGCGGGGGCAGATACGCAGTATTTT
CASSQDPLAGADTQYF
>TRBV9|14|.|.|TRBJ1-4
TGTGCCAGCAGCGTAGAGGGGAGGAATGAAAAACTGTTTTTT
CASSVEGRNEKLFF
>TRBV29-1|13|.|TRBD1|TRBJ1-1
TGCAGCGTCAGACAGGGGGGGGACACTGAAGCTTTCTTT
CSVRQGGDTEAFF
>TRBV10-2|16|.|TRBD2|TRBJ2-7
TGCGCCAGCAGTGAGACGACTAGCGGGGGCCCCTACGAGCAGTACTTC
CASSETTSGGPYEQYF
>TRBV5-4|15|.|TRBD2|TRBJ2-3
TGTGCCAGCAGCTTGGTAGGGGAGGGGTCAGATACGCAGTATTTT
CASSLVGEGSDTQYF
>TRBV2|18|.|.|TRBJ2-6
TGTGCCAGCAGTGACTGGCAGGGCTACAGCTCTGGGGCCAACGTCCTGACTTTC
CASSDWQGYSSGANVLTF
>TRBV6-5|14|few|.|TRBJ2-3
TGTGCCACCCGGCCTATGGGGGCCACAGATACGCAGTATTTT
CATRPMGATDTQYF
>TRBV7-2|14|.|TRBD1|TRBJ1-2
TGTGCCAGCAGCTTAACGAGGGGGCCTTATGGCTACACCTTC
CASSLTRGPYGYTF
>TRBV4-3|18|.|.|TRBJ2-3
TGCGCCAGCAGCCAAGCAGGCCAGACAAGCCTTAGCACAGATACGCAGTATTTT
CASSQAGQTSLSTDTQYF
>TRBV21-1|15|.|.|TRBJ2-7
TGTGCCAGCAGCACCACAGAATATTACTCCTACGAGCAGTACTTC
CASSTTEYYSYEQYF
>TRBV4-1|14|few|.|TRBJ1-1
TGCGCCAGCAGCCGCGGACTGGGCAACACTGAAGCTTTCTTT
CASSRGLGNTEAFF
>TRBV13|13|.|.|TRBJ1-1
TGTGCCAGCAGCTGGGAGATGAACACTGAAGCTTTCTTT
CASSWEMNTEAFF
>TRBV28|14|.|.|TRBJ2-7
TGTGCCAGCAGTATCACGGGGGAAGGTGGCGAGCAGTACTTC
CASSITGEGGEQYF
>TRBV28|14|.|.|TRBJ2-1
TGTGCCAGCAATCCAAACACCCCAAGCAATGAGCAGTTCTTC
CASNPNTPSNEQFF
>TRBV27|15|.|.|TRBJ2-2
TGTGCCAGCAGCCGTACCTATATGAACACCGGGGAGCTGTTTTTT
CASSRTYMNTGELFF
>TRBV10-3|14|.|TRBD1|TRBJ1-1
TGTGCCATCGGGGGACAGGGCGAGGAAACTGAAGCTTTCTTT
CAIGGQGEETEAFF
>TRBV7-9|15|once|TRBD2|TRBJ2-5
TGTGCCAGCAGCTTAGCGGGCGGGGGTCAAGAGACCCAGTACTTC
CASSLAGGGQETQYF
>TRBV7-8|15|.|TRBD1|TRBJ1-2
TGTGCCAGCAGCTGGGGACAGGGCCCCAGTACGGGCTACACCTTC
CASSWGQGPSTGYTF
>TRBV5-4|14|once|TRBD1|TRBJ2-5
TGTGCCAGCAGCGGGACAGGGCTCCAAGAGACCCAGTACTTC
CASSGTGLQETQYF
>TRBV4-3|14|once|TRBD1|TRBJ1-1
TGCGCCAGCAGCCTGGGACAGCTGAACACTGAAGCTTTCTTT
CASSLGQLNTEAFF
>TRBV5-1|14|.|TRBD2|TRBJ2-7
TGCGCCAGCACCCCTAGCGGGGGGGCCTACGAGCAGTACTTC
CASTPSGGAYEQYF
>TRBV13|14|.|.|TRBJ2-7
TGTGCCAGCAGCCCCCCCTCGTCCTCCTACGAGCAGTACTTC
CASSPPSSSYEQYF
>TRBV5-1|14|.|TRBD2|TRBJ2-3
TGCGCCAGTAATAGCGGGGGGGACACAGATACGCAGTATTTT
CASNSGGDTDTQYF
>TRBV19|11|.|.|TRBJ1-2
TGTGCCAGTAAGGCGGGCTATGGCTACACCTTC
CASKAGYGYTF
>TRBV27|18|.|TRBD1|TRBJ1-2
TGTGCCAGCAGTTTATCCAAACAACAGGGGGCTCTGAACTATGGCTACACCTTC
CASSLSKQQGALNYGYTF
>TRBV16|15|.|.|TRBJ1-5
TGTGCCAGCAGCCTGAACAGAAATAGCAATCAGCCCCAGCATTTT
CASSLNRNSNQPQHF
>TRBV4-3|14|.|TRBD1|TRBJ1-1
TGCGCCAGCAGCCAAGAACCAGGGGGAACTGAAGCTTTCTTT
CASSQEPGGTEAFF
>TRBV18|14|few|TRBD1|TRBJ2-2
TGTGCCAGCTCAGAGGGGGCGGTCACCGGGGAGCTGTTTTTT
CASSEGAVTGELFF
>TRBV11-3|15|.|.|TRBJ2-6
TGTGCCAGCAGCTTAGATCATCAGGGGGCCAACGTCCTGACTTTC
CASSLDHQGANVLTF
>TRBV6-5|15|few|TRBD1|TRBJ2-5
TGTGCCAGCAGTTACTGGGACAGGGGCCAAGAGACCCAGTACTTC
CASSYWDRGQETQYF
>TRBV28|15|once|TRBD1|TRBJ1-5
TGTGCCAGCCGCCGGGACAGGGGGCCCTCTCAGCCCCAGCATTTT
CASRRDRGPSQPQHF
>TRBV30|14|.|TRBD1|TRBJ2-2
TGTGCCTGGAAAGCCAGGGGGCGCACCGGGGAGCTGTTTTTT
CAWKARGRTGELFF
>TRBV5-1|17|.|TRBD2|TRBJ2-5
TGCGCCAGCAGCCCAAGGACTAGCGGGCAATCCCAAGAGACCCAGTACTTC
CASSPRTSGQSQETQYF
>TRBV7-8|17|once|.|TRBJ2-2
TGTGCCAGCAGCCCCACCGGTACTAGCTTGAACACCGGGGAGCTGTTTTTT
CASSPTGTSLNTGELFF
>TRBV27|17|.|.|TRBJ2-2
TGTGCCAGCTCCCTTTCCGGCCCGCAGGGGAACACCGGGGAGCTGTTTTTT
CASSLSGPQGNTGELFF
>TRBV7-9|16|few|TRBD1|TRBJ2-5
TGTGCCAGCAGCTCCTCAGGGACAGGGGGCGGAGAGACCCAGTACTTC
CASSSSGTGGGETQYF
>TRBV7-9|14|.|.|TRBJ2-1
TGTGCCAGCAGCCCCGACGATCGAGGGGGTGAGCAGTTCTTC
CASSPDDRGGEQFF
>TRBV27|13|.|TRBD1|TRBJ2-7
TGTGCCAGCAGTCCAATGACAGGGATCGAGCAGTACTTC
CASSPMTGIEQYF